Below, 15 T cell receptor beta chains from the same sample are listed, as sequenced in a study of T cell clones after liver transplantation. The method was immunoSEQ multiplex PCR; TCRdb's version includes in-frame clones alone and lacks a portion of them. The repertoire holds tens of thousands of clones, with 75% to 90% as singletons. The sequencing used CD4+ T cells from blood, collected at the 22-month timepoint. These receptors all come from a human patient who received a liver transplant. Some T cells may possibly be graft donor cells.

CDR3 protein: CASSSGAVTQYF. The CDR3 region has the DNA TGTGCCAGCAGCTCCGGGGCGGTTACGCAGTATTTT. The chain combines TRBV7-9 with TRBJ2-3; D possibly matches TRBD1 or TRBD2 (5 bases each). This CDR3 contains 12 residues. Between the trimmed V and J ends, which lost 4 bases and 8 bases, there was a span of 10 bases. Germline values: CDR1 SEHNR, CDR2 FQNEAQ (reference sequence).

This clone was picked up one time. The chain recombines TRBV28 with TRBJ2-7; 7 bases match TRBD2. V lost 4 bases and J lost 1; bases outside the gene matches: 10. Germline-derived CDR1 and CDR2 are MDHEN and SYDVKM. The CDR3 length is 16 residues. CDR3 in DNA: TGTGCCAGCAGTTACCCTTTACGGGAGGCTTCCTACGAGCAGTACTTC. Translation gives CASSYPLREASYEQYF.

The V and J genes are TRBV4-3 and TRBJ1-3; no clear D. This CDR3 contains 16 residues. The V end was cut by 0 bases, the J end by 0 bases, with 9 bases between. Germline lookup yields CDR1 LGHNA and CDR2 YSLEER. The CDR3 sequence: CASSQDLGVSGNTIYF. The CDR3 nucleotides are TGCGCCAGCAGCCAAGACTTAGGCGTCTCTGGAAACACCATATATTTT.

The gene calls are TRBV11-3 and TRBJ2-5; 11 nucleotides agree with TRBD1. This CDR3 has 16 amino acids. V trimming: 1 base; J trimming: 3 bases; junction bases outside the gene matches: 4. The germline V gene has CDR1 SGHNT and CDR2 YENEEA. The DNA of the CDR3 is TGTGCCAGCAGCTTAGGCGTGGGACAGGGGGAAGAGACCCAGTACTTC. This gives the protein CASSLGVGQGEETQYF.

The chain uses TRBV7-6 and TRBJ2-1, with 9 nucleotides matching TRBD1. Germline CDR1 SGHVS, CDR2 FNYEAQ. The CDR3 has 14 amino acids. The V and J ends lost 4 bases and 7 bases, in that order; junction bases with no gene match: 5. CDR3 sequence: CASSSQGAINEQFF. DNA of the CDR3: TGTGCCAGCAGCTCACAGGGGGCGATAAATGAGCAGTTCTTC.

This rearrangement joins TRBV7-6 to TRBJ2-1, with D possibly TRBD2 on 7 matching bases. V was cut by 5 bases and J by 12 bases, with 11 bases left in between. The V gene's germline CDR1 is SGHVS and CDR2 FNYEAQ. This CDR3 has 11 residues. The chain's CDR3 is CASSEGGGQFF. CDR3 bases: TGTGCCAGCAGCGAAGGGGGGGGGCAGTTCTTC. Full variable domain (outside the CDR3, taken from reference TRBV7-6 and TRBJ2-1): GAGVSQSPRYKVTKRGQDVALRCDPISGHVSLYWYRQALGQGPEFLTYFNYEAQQDKSGLPNDRFSAERPEGSISTLTIQRTEQRDSAMYRCASSEGGGQFFGPGTRLTVL.

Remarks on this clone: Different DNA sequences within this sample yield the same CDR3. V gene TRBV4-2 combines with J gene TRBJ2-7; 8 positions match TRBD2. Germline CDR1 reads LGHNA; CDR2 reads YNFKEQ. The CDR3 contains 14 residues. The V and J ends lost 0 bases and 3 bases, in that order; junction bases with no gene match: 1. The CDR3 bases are TGTGCCAGCAGCCAAGATCGGGGGGGCTACGAGCAGTACTTC. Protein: CASSQDRGGYEQYF.

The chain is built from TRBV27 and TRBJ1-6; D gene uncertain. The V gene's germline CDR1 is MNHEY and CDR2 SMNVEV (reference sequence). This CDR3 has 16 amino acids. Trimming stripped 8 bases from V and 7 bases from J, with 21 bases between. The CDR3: CASRPSVDGWNSPLHF. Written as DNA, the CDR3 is TGTGCCAGCCGACCGAGTGTAGATGGGTGGAATTCACCCCTCCACTTT.

DNA for the CDR3: TGCGCCAGCAACCCGGGGGCCAGCACCGGGGAGCTGTTTTTT. The encoded protein is CASNPGASTGELFF. The chain recombines TRBV5-1 with TRBJ2-2, with D tentatively TRBD1 or TRBD2 (6 bases each). Looked up from germline, CDR1 is SGHRS and CDR2 is YFSETQ. V was trimmed by 6 bases and J by 4 bases, leaving 13 bases between them. The CDR3 runs 14 residues. The full variable domain, completed using reference TRBV5-1 and TRBJ2-2, is KAGVTQTPRYLIKTRGQQVTLSCSPISGHRSVSWYQQTPGQGLQFLFEYFSETQRNKGNFPGRFSGRQFSNSRSEMNVSTLELGDSALYLCASNPGASTGELFFGEGSRLTVL.

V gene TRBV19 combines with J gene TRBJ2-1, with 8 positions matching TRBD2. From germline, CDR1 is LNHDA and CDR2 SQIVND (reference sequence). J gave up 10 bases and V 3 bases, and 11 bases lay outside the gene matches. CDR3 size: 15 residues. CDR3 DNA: TGTGCCAGTAGTATGCCCAGCGGGGGCCTCAAAGAGCAGTTCTTC. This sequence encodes CASSMPSGGLKEQFF.

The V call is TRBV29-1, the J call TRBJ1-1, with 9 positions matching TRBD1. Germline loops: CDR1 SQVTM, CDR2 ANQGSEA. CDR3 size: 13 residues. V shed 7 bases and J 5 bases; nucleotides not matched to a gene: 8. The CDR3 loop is CSGHRGPKTEAFF. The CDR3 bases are TGCAGCGGCCACAGGGGGCCTAAAACTGAAGCTTTCTTT.

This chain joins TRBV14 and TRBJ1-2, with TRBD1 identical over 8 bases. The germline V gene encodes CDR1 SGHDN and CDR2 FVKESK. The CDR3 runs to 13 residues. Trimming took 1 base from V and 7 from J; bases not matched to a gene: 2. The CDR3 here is CASSQAGGSGYTF. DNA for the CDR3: TGTGCCAGCAGCCAAGCAGGGGGCTCTGGCTACACCTTC.

CDR3 bases: TGTGCCAGCAGTCCGCCCCGCCGGACAGGGTGGAGGTACAATGAGCAGTTCTTC. Its protein product is CASSPPRRTGWRYNEQFF. V gene TRBV27 combines with J gene TRBJ2-1, with 8 bases that match TRBD1. Germline-derived CDR1 and CDR2 are MNHEY and SMNVEV (reference sequence). The CDR3 consists of 18 residues. With 5 bases clipped from V and 4 bases from J, the junction kept 16 bases outside the gene matches.

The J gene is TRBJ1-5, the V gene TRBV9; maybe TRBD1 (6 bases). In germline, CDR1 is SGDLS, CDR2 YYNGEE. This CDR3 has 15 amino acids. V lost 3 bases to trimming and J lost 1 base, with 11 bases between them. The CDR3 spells CASSAPGHSNQPQHF. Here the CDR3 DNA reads TGTGCCAGCAGCGCTCCGGGACACAGCAATCAGCCCCAGCATTTT.

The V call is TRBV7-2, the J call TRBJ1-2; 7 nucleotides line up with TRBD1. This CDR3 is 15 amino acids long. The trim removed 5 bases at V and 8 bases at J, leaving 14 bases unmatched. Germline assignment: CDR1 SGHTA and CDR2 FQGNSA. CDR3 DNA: TGTGCCAGCAGCCTGACAGGGTCGGCGGATTGGGGCTACACCTTC. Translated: CASSLTGSADWGYTF.